Listed here are 17 T cell receptor beta chains from one sample, sequenced in a study of regulatory dendritic cells for organ transplantation. Sequencing used immunoSEQ multiplex PCR; TCRdb keeps in-frame clones, though not all of them. The sample has about 29,000 clones; roughly 80% are singletons. Sequencing was performed on naive CD4+ T cells from blood. Subset: CD45RA+ naive T cells. These receptors originate from a human donor in good health.

The V and J genes are TRBV2 and TRBJ1-4, with no clear D. V lost 1 base, J lost 5 bases, and 14 bases lay in between. CDR3 length: 16 residues. CDR1 and CDR2 (germline): SNHLY, FYNNEI. CDR3 DNA: TGTGCCAGCAGTGAAGGGACCCCGGGAACGAATGAAAAACTGTTTTTT. Amino acid sequence: CASSEGTPGTNEKLFF.

This clone was recorded only once. The chain couples TRBV19 to TRBJ2-2, with 7 bases identical to TRBD2. The CDR3 covers 13 residues. Germline V lookup: CDR1 LNHDA, CDR2 SQIVND (reference sequence). The V and J ends lost 5 bases and 8 bases, in that order; junction bases with no gene match: 5. The CDR3 bases are TGTGCCAGTAGTGTTACTAGCGCGGGGGAGCTGTTTTTT. Translated, it gives CASSVTSAGELFF.

The V and J genes are TRBV6-1 and TRBJ2-1; TRBD1 is a possible D gene (6 bases). This CDR3 spans 14 amino acids. Germline V gene sequence: CDR1 MNHNS, CDR2 SASEGT. The V and J ends lost 6 bases and 5 bases respectively, with 14 bases between them. The CDR3, as DNA: TGTGCCAGCAGGCCGGGACACCAAAACAATGAGCAGTTCTTC. Translating gives CASRPGHQNNEQFF.

This clone was detected only once. The rearrangement links TRBV5-1 to TRBJ2-7, with 10 bases matching TRBD2. The CDR3 sequence is 14 residues long. V gave up 1 base and J gave up 6 bases; unmatched junction bases: 4. Germline CDR1 and CDR2: SGHRS and YFSETQ. CDR3 sequence reads: CASSLSPSGGEQYF. CDR3 bases: TGCGCCAGCAGCTTGTCCCCTAGCGGGGGCGAGCAGTACTTC.

The chain employs TRBV9 and TRBJ1-1; 8 positions agree with TRBD1. Germline-derived CDR1 and CDR2 are SGDLS and YYNGEE. This CDR3 region has 14 residues. V was clipped by 4 bases and J by 11 bases; unmatched bases: 13. The chain's CDR3 is CASSSPDRGEKAFF. DNA of the CDR3: TGTGCCAGCAGCTCTCCTGACAGGGGTGAAAAGGCTTTCTTT.

The V gene is TRBV6-4, the J gene TRBJ2-7; TRBD1 might be the D (7 bases). V was cut by 6 bases and J by 2 bases, with 14 bases left in between. CDR3 size: 14 residues. CDR1 and CDR2 from the germline V gene are MRHNA and SNTAGT. DNA of the CDR3: TGTGCCAGCAGGGAGGGACAGAGAACCTACGAGCAGTACTTC. Protein product: CASREGQRTYEQYF.

The chain joins TRBV7-8 to TRBJ1-2; 7 bases align to TRBD1. V lost 5 bases, J lost 4 bases, and 25 bases stayed unmatched. CDR1 SGHVS and CDR2 FQNEAQ come from the germline V gene. CDR3 length equals 20 residues. The CDR3 DNA is TGTGCCAGCAGCGGTGACCTAGGGGGCCGCGACGGTTCTCGCCTCTATGGCTACACCTTC. It codes for CASSGDLGGRDGSRLYGYTF.

The chain combines TRBV7-9 with TRBJ1-1; D ambiguous. V lost 5 bases and J lost 2, with 3 bases in between. Germline loops: CDR1 SEHNR, CDR2 FQNEAQ (reference sequence). CDR3 length: 11 amino acids. The CDR3: CASSLNTEAFF. CDR3 DNA sequence: TGTGCCAGCAGCCTTAACACTGAAGCTTTCTTT.

The chain joins TRBV5-1 to TRBJ1-4; no clear D. The CDR3 contains 15 residues. Germline assignment: CDR1 SGHRS and CDR2 YFSETQ. V lost 4 bases, J lost 8 bases, and 18 bases lay in between. The CDR3 sequence is CASSPDPQNGEKLFF. DNA for the CDR3: TGCGCCAGCAGCCCCGACCCACAAAACGGGGAAAAACTGTTTTTT.

The chain carries TRBV5-8 and TRBJ1-6; D is uncertain. Germline loops: CDR1 SGHTS, CDR2 YDEGEE. V lost 0 bases and J 0 bases, leaving 10 bases between the germline ends. The CDR3 has 17 residues. The CDR3 protein is CASSLVAVASYNSPLHF. The CDR3 DNA is TGTGCCAGCAGCTTGGTTGCGGTTGCCTCCTATAATTCACCCCTCCACTTT.

The V and J genes are TRBV2 and TRBJ2-6; TRBD1 is a possible D gene (5 bases). The V gene lost 5 bases and the J gene lost 4 bases, with 12 bases spanning the gap. The CDR3 runs to 15 residues. From germline, CDR1 is SNHLY and CDR2 FYNNEI. CDR3 sequence reads: CASSRSGSGANVLTF. For the CDR3, the DNA is TGTGCCAGCAGTAGATCAGGGTCCGGGGCCAACGTCCTGACTTTC.

The CDR3 loop reads CAGFLQGAKNTGELFF. For the CDR3, the DNA is TGTGCCGGCTTTCTACAGGGGGCGAAGAACACCGGGGAGCTGTTTTTT. This chain joins TRBV21-1 and TRBJ2-2; the table's D call of TRBD1 was not tested on the DNA. TRBV21-1 is described as a pseudogene. The CDR3 is made up of 16 amino acids.

The count of this clone is one. This chain joins TRBV5-1 and TRBJ1-1; 10 bases map to TRBD1. This CDR3 spans 15 amino acids. Germline V gene lookup returns CDR1 SGHRS and CDR2 YFSETQ. V lost 0 bases to trimming and J lost 1 base; unmatched junction nucleotides: 0. As DNA, the CDR3 is TGCGCCAGCAGCTTGGGGGACAGGGGGAACACTGAAGCTTTCTTT. This gives the protein CASSLGDRGNTEAFF.

The V gene is TRBV4-1, the J gene TRBJ1-1; tentative D call: TRBD1 (5 bases). Trimming cost V 5 bases and J 0 bases, with 10 bases left between them. This CDR3 has 14 residues. Germline V CDR1 and CDR2: MGHRA, YSYEKL. The DNA for the CDR3 is TGCGCCAGCAGCTGGGGGGGGATGAACACTGAAGCTTTCTTT. Protein product: CASSWGGMNTEAFF.

With respect to this clone: Other DNA sequences within the sample encode an identical CDR3. The rearrangement links TRBV5-1 to TRBJ1-1, with D possibly being TRBD1 (5 bases). The germline gives CDR1 SGHRS, CDR2 YFSETQ. V lost 0 bases and J lost 3, with 9 bases in between. The CDR3 has 14 residues. Here the CDR3 DNA reads TGCGCCAGCAGCTTGGGGGGGGGTGACACTGAAGCTTTCTTT. Protein sequence: CASSLGGGDTEAFF.

The chain is built from TRBV7-8 and TRBJ1-5, with 10 bases aligning to TRBD1. Germline assignment: CDR1 SGHVS and CDR2 FQNEAQ. The trim removed 5 bases at V and 3 bases at J, leaving 7 bases unmatched. The CDR3 is 16 residues long. CDR3 DNA sequence: TGTGCCAGCAGCGGGACAGGGGAATTTAACAATCAGCCCCAGCATTTT. Encoded protein: CASSGTGEFNNQPQHF.

The V gene is TRBV11-2, the J gene TRBJ2-3; TRBD2 aligns across 13 bases. J was trimmed by 1 base and V by 4 bases; bases with no gene match: 8. The CDR3 is made up of 18 amino acids. Looked up from germline, CDR1 is SGHAT and CDR2 is FQNNGV. The DNA of the CDR3 is TGTGCCAGCAGCTCCGGACTAGCGGGGGTTTTTCGCACAGATACGCAGTATTTT. Amino acids: CASSSGLAGVFRTDTQYF.